The 26 T cell receptor beta chains given below trace back to one sample, sequenced in a study of T-cell reconstitution after alpha-beta-depleted transplantation in children. Preparation of the TCRbeta library was carried out with unique molecular identifiers. TCRdb reprocessed the PCR reads with MiXCR, giving one entry per CDR3 protein. The profile covers about 980,000 distinct CDR3 sequences, with about 29% appearing a single time and under 30% taken by the ten largest. Material: PBMCs, mostly from graft donor cells, obtained 360 days after TCRalphabeta/CD19-depleted stem cell transplant. These receptors all come from a boy less than two years old who had a stem cell transplant for SCID, so the T cells may come from the graft donor.

The DNA for the CDR3 is TGTGCCAGCAGTGGTCCGGGCGGGGGCCTGAACACTGAAGCTTTCTTT. The encoded protein is CASSGPGGGLNTEAFF. The rearrangement joins TRBV12-3 or TRBV12-4 to TRBJ1-1; perhaps TRBD1 as D (6 bases). This CDR3 has 16 residues. With 5 bases removed from V and 0 bases from J, the gap between germline ends came to 16 bases.

V and J are TRBV28 and TRBJ1-5; D possibly corresponds to TRBD1 (5 bases). Germline CDR1 MDHEN, CDR2 SYDVKM. V was shortened by 5 bases and J by 4 bases, with 15 bases between the two germline ends. This CDR3 comprises 15 residues. The chain's CDR3 is CASSRGGVGNQPQHF. The CDR3 DNA reads TGTGCCAGCAGTAGGGGCGGGGTAGGGAATCAGCCCCAGCATTTT.

The chain uses TRBV29-1 and TRBJ2-4, with D unclear. The CDR3 has 10 amino acids. Trimming removed 5 bases from V and 7 bases from J, with 6 bases in between. Germline CDR1 SQVTM, CDR2 ANQGSEA. The CDR3 sequence: CSVSENIQYF. CDR3 coding DNA: TGCAGCGTTTCCGAGAACATTCAGTACTTC.

This chain links TRBV27 with TRBJ2-3, with TRBD2 matching 7 bases. The CDR3 loop spans 15 amino acids. The trim removed 3 bases at V and 2 bases at J, leaving 5 bases unmatched. The V gene's germline CDR1 is MNHEY and CDR2 SMNVEV (reference sequence). CDR3 loop: CASSFMSGATDTQYF. CDR3 sequence (DNA): TGTGCCAGCAGTTTTATGAGCGGGGCCACAGATACGCAGTATTTT.

The chain is built from TRBV28 and TRBJ2-5, with a tentative D call TRBD1 (5 bases). Trimming shortened V by 6 bases and J by 0 bases, and 14 bases separated the two germline ends. Germline V gene data show CDR1 as MDHEN and CDR2 as SYDVKM. CDR3 length: 15 amino acids. The CDR3 here is CASSRRQNYQETQYF. The CDR3 bases are TGTGCCAGCAGCCGACGACAGAACTACCAAGAGACCCAGTACTTC. The whole variable domain, filled in from reference TRBV28 and TRBJ2-5, reads DVKVTQSSRYLVKRTGEKVFLECVQDMDHENMFWYRQDPGLGLRLIYFSYDVKMKEKGDIPEGYSVSREKKERFSLILESASTNQTSMYLCASSRRQNYQETQYFGPGTRLLVL.

This clonotype came up a few times. The chain uses TRBV4-3 and TRBJ2-1; 9 bases are a match to TRBD1. CDR1 and CDR2 (germline): LGHNA, YSLEER. The CDR3 is made up of 16 amino acids. Trimming at V came to 1 base and at J to 7 bases, leaving 8 bases not matched to a gene. The CDR3 coding sequence is TGCGCCAGCAGCCAAGCGTCAGGGACAGGGAGTAATGAGCAGTTCTTC. This translates into CASSQASGTGSNEQFF.

The CDR3: CASSLNPPTGNIQYF. CDR3 DNA sequence: TGTGCCAGCAGCTTAAATCCACCCACGGGGAACATTCAGTACTTC. The rearrangement joins TRBV7-8 to TRBJ2-4, with a tentative D call TRBD2 (5 bases). V lost 2 bases, J lost 7 bases, and 15 bases lay in between. Germline V CDR1 and CDR2: SGHVS, FQNEAQ. The CDR3 contains 15 residues.

The V and J genes are TRBV5-1 and TRBJ1-3; D gene unclear. Germline CDR1 SGHRS, CDR2 YFSETQ. The ends were cut back, 2 bases at V and 2 bases at J, with 14 bases in the middle. The CDR3 has 16 amino acids. The CDR3 spells CASSLLLAGPGNTIYF. DNA of the CDR3: TGCGCCAGCAGCTTATTACTGGCTGGCCCTGGAAACACCATATATTTT.

In its sample, this clonotype was seen a few times. This chain joins TRBV6-5 and TRBJ1-2; a possible D gene is TRBD1 (6 bases). Trimming stripped 0 bases from V and 3 bases from J, with 14 bases between. From germline, CDR1 is MNHEY and CDR2 SVGAGI. CDR3 size: 16 residues. CDR3 residues: CASSYSNQGSDYGYTF. In DNA, the CDR3 is TGTGCCAGCAGTTACTCGAATCAGGGGTCGGACTATGGCTACACCTTC.

This clonotype occurred many times. V and J are TRBV15 and TRBJ1-1, with D unresolved. There are 13 residues in the CDR3. Germline V gene lookup returns CDR1 LNHNV and CDR2 YYDKDF (reference sequence). With 1 base removed from V and 0 bases from J, the gap between germline ends came to 3 bases. CDR3 sequence: CATSRVLNTEAFF. The CDR3 region has the DNA TGTGCCACCAGCAGAGTACTGAACACTGAAGCTTTCTTT.

This clonotype was detected only once. For the CDR3, the DNA is TGCAGCGCCGACAGTAGAGGAAGCGGCGGGGAGCTGTTTTTT. Translated, it gives CSADSRGSGGELFF. J is TRBJ2-2 and V is TRBV29-1; D possibly matches TRBD1 or TRBD2 (5 bases each). The CDR3 totals 14 residues. V lost 7 bases and J 7 bases, leaving 19 bases between the germline ends. Germline lookup yields CDR1 SQVTM and CDR2 ANQGSEA.

This clonotype has a count of ten or more. The V and J genes are TRBV29-1 and TRBJ2-1; maybe TRBD1 (5 bases). Germline lookup yields CDR1 SQVTM and CDR2 ANQGSEA. This CDR3 is 15 amino acids long. Trimming removed 0 bases at V and 0 bases at J, with 9 bases between. The CDR3 DNA sequence: TGCAGCGTTGAAGATCCCCAGGGCTCCTACAATGAGCAGTTCTTC. It encodes CSVEDPQGSYNEQFF.

The gene calls are TRBV6-1 and TRBJ1-2; D may be TRBD1 (5 bases). Germline V lookup: CDR1 MNHNS, CDR2 SASEGT. V lost 9 bases and J 1 base, leaving 15 bases between the germline ends. The CDR3 consists of 14 residues. The CDR3 DNA is TGTGCCAGTTCGAACGGGGGTGGTAACTATGGCTACACCTTC. It yields the protein CASSNGGGNYGYTF.

This clonotype occurred a few times. The gene calls are TRBV20-1 and TRBJ2-3; a weak D match, TRBD1 (6 bases). Germline V gene data show CDR1 as DFQATT and CDR2 as SNEGSKA (reference sequence). The CDR3 is 16 amino acids. Trimming took off 1 base at V and 2 bases at J, with 16 bases between the two ends. This chain's CDR3 is CSARAGYRVFTDTQYF. The CDR3 DNA reads as TGCAGTGCTAGAGCCGGGTACAGGGTTTTCACAGATACGCAGTATTTT.

J is TRBJ2-7 and V is TRBV2; D is unresolved. The CDR3 is 14 residues long. Germline V gene sequence: CDR1 SNHLY, CDR2 FYNNEI. The germline V and J ends were trimmed by 5 bases and 1 base, with 12 bases remaining between them. The DNA of the CDR3 is TGTGCCAGCAGTAATGACAAAGGATCCTACGAGCAGTACTTC. Its translation: CASSNDKGSYEQYF. Drawing the rest from reference TRBV2 and TRBJ2-7, the complete variable domain is EPEVTQTPSHQVTQMGQEVILRCVPISNHLYFYWYRQILGQKVEFLVSFYNNEISEKSEIFDDQFSVERPDGSNFTLKIRSTKLEDSAMYFCASSNDKGSYEQYFGPGTRLTVT.

J is TRBJ2-5 and V is TRBV6-5; no clear D. V lost 1 base to trimming and J lost 4 bases, with 13 bases between them. The CDR3 has 15 amino acids. Germline assignment: CDR1 MNHEY and CDR2 SVGAGI. DNA for the CDR3: TGTGCCAGCAGTTACTGGCCAGCAAGGGCAGAGACCCAGTACTTC. Amino acid sequence: CASSYWPARAETQYF.

The chain combines TRBV7-2 with TRBJ2-1; D might be TRBD1 (6 bases). Trimming cost V 1 base and J 12 bases, with 19 bases left between them. Germline CDR1 is SGHTA and CDR2 is FQGNSA. This CDR3 region has 15 residues. CDR3 DNA sequence: TGTGCCAGCAGCTTAGAGGTGGGGGCCCGACAGCCGCAGTTCTTC. This gives the protein CASSLEVGARQPQFF.

This clonotype has just a few counts. The chain has TRBV5-1 and TRBJ2-1; D uncertain. Germline V gives CDR1 SGHRS, CDR2 YFSETQ. This CDR3 comprises 15 residues. Trimming pared 2 bases from V and 2 bases from J, leaving 11 bases between. The CDR3: CASSFGGDTYNEQFF. The CDR3 DNA reads TGCGCCAGCAGCTTCGGTGGTGACACCTACAATGAGCAGTTCTTC.

This clonotype turned up a few times. V gene TRBV12-3 or TRBV12-4 combines with J gene TRBJ2-7; TRBD1 agrees at 7 bases. After removal of 3 bases from V and 4 bases from J, the junction contained 12 bases not matched to a gene. The CDR3 is 16 residues long. The CDR3 nucleotides read TGTGCCAGCAGTTTTAGTTTGGGTCAGGGGGTGTACGAGCAGTACTTC. Protein sequence: CASSFSLGQGVYEQYF.

V usage is TRBV11-2 and J usage is TRBJ1-2; D not resolved. Germline V lookup: CDR1 SGHAT, CDR2 FQNNGV. The CDR3 covers 12 residues. V lost 5 bases, J lost 7 bases, and 11 bases lay in between. CDR3 residues: CASSHDGPGYTF. CDR3 DNA: TGTGCCAGCAGCCATGACGGACCTGGCTACACCTTC.

This clonotype appeared a few times. The rearrangement joins TRBV2 to TRBJ2-3, with TRBD2 matching over 9 bases. Germline CDR1 SNHLY, CDR2 FYNNEI. The CDR3 spans 17 residues. The junction had 7 bases not matched to a gene; V was cut back by 3 bases and J by 0 bases. The CDR3 sequence is CASSDRAGGYSTDTQYF. CDR3 bases: TGTGCCAGCAGTGATCGAGCGGGGGGCTATAGCACAGATACGCAGTATTTT.

This clonotype was observed a handful of times. CDR3 loop: CSAILGTERISPLHF. For the CDR3, the DNA is TGCAGTGCTATTTTAGGGACAGAAAGAATTTCACCCCTCCACTTT. This chain connects TRBV20-1 to TRBJ1-6, with 7 nucleotides matching TRBD1. Germline V gene data show CDR1 as DFQATT and CDR2 as SNEGSKA (reference sequence). The CDR3 is 15 amino acids. V lost 4 bases to trimming and J lost 9 bases; unmatched junction nucleotides: 12.

This clonotype was found a few times. The chain recombines TRBV2 with TRBJ1-3, with D uncertain. CDR3 length: 16 amino acids. The germline V gene encodes CDR1 SNHLY and CDR2 FYNNEI. V shed 3 bases and J shed 7 bases, with 19 bases lying between them. DNA for the CDR3: TGTGCCAGCAGTGAGTCCGGCGTCTTCCCGCGGAACACCATATATTTT. Translated: CASSESGVFPRNTIYF.

The gene calls are TRBV30 and TRBJ2-5; 9 bases match TRBD2. The V gene end was trimmed by 0 bases and the J gene end by 5 bases; junction bases not matched to a gene: 7. The CDR3 has 15 amino acids. CDR1 and CDR2 from the germline V gene are GTSNPN and SVGIG (reference sequence). This chain's CDR3 is CAWSVQRGVRETQYF. The CDR3 DNA reads TGTGCCTGGAGTGTGCAGCGGGGGGTCCGGGAGACCCAGTACTTC.

The V call is TRBV5-1, the J call TRBJ2-7, with 9 nucleotides matching TRBD1. CDR3 length equals 15 residues. Looked up from germline, CDR1 is SGHRS and CDR2 is YFSETQ. The junction had 8 bases not matched to a gene; V was cut back by 3 bases and J by 4 bases. CDR3 protein: CASSSPGQGLYEQYF. The CDR3 bases are TGCGCCAGCAGCTCTCCGGGACAGGGCCTGTACGAGCAGTACTTC. The complete variable domain, with remaining parts taken from reference TRBV5-1 and TRBJ2-7, reads KAGVTQTPRYLIKTRGQQVTLSCSPISGHRSVSWYQQTPGQGLQFLFEYFSETQRNKGNFPGRFSGRQFSNSRSEMNVSTLELGDSALYLCASSSPGQGLYEQYFGPGTRLTVT.

The V call is TRBV12-3 or TRBV12-4, the J call TRBJ2-7; D could derive from TRBD1 or TRBD2 (5 bases each). Trimming removed 2 bases at V and 5 bases at J, with 10 bases between. There are 13 residues in the CDR3. CDR3 in amino acids: CASSLWGPNEQYF. For the CDR3, the DNA is TGTGCCAGCAGTTTATGGGGACCCAACGAGCAGTACTTC.